The T cell receptor (beta chain) under discussion was sequenced for a study of blood T cell repertoires in COVID-19. TCRdb keeps only in-frame clones here, not all; method: immunoSEQ multiplex PCR. Among about 280,000 clones listed, around 85% were seen once. With 5 bases removed from V and 7 bases from J, the gap between germline ends came to 8 bases. The CDR3 runs to 12 residues. Germline V gene data show CDR1 as KGHDR and CDR2 as SFDVKD. Sequencing was performed on PBMCs or T cells enriched from blood (not recorded which). The V call is TRBV24-1, the J call TRBJ2-1; D uncertain. The receptor was isolated from a woman in her 50s who had recovered from COVID-19. The CDR3 DNA follows: TGTGCCACCAGTGGGGCTTGGAATGAGCAGTTCTTC. Translated: CATSGAWNEQFF.